These 28 T cell receptor beta chains share one sample of origin, sequenced in a study of metastatic and nonmetastatic thyroid tumors. Thyroid surgery took place with no prior treatment in any patient. TCRdb reanalyzed the PCR reads via MiXCR. The sample yields some 25,000 clones, 15% to 20% seen once. Source material: blood. The receptors originated from a male donor with papillary thyroid cancer or a benign thyroid nodule (not recorded which). Some clones in this sample may be carry-over from other donors' samples.

The chain employs TRBV6-1 and TRBJ1-2; D call uncertain. Germline V lookup: CDR1 MNHNS, CDR2 SASEGT. The CDR3 loop spans 12 amino acids. Between the trimmed V and J ends, which lost 10 bases and 5 bases, there was a span of 14 bases. CDR3 nucleotide sequence: TGTGCCACTAAAACCGGTTTTTATGGCTACACCTTC. This sequence encodes CATKTGFYGYTF.

This clone was seen many times. Because the CDR3's place on the DNA is in doubt, the DNA is left out and the CDR3 is given as listed by TCRdb. The J gene is TRBJ2-5, the V gene TRBV20-1; the table's D call TRBD1 went unverified against the DNA. Germline V lookup: CDR1 DFQATT, CDR2 SNEGSKA (reference sequence). The CDR3 spans 11 residues, counting both ends. CDR3 sequence: CLAWGGGSEYF.

This clone has a count of ten or more. One junction end disagrees with the germline gene, perhaps due to a read error. The V gene is TRBV11-2, the J gene TRBJ2-7, with 10 positions matching TRBD2. This CDR3 is 16 amino acids long. Germline CDR1 reads SGHAT; CDR2 reads FQNNGV. CDR3 coding DNA: TGTGCCAGCGAGGGCGACACTAGCGGGAAATCCTCCGAGCAGTACTTC. Translation gives CASEGDTSGKSSEQYF.

This clone was recorded at least ten times. V gene TRBV12-5 combines with J gene TRBJ2-1; D possibly corresponds to TRBD2 (5 bases). Germline assignment: CDR1 LGHNT and CDR2 FRNRAP. V lost 5 bases to trimming and J lost 6 bases, with 14 bases between them. This CDR3 is built from 14 residues. CDR3: CASGPIKRINEQFF. As DNA, the CDR3 is TGTGCTAGTGGTCCCATAAAGCGGATCAATGAGCAGTTCTTC.

The V gene is TRBV7-3, the J gene TRBJ2-6, with unresolved D. Trimming removed 6 bases from V and 0 bases from J, with 24 bases in between. This CDR3 has 20 amino acids. Germline CDR1 is SGHTA and CDR2 is FQGTGA. The DNA of the CDR3 is TGTGCCAGCAGTCTAACGGAAAGGAGTTGCGGAACCTCTGGGGCCAACGTCCTGACTTTC. This sequence encodes CASSLTERSCGTSGANVLTF.

In its sample, this clone was seen many times. The chain has TRBV27 and TRBJ1-1, with unresolved D. The germline CDR1 and CDR2 sequences are MNHEY and SMNVEV (reference sequence). This CDR3 spans 18 amino acids. The V end lost 5 bases, the J end lost 5 bases, and 27 bases lay between the germline ends. As DNA, the CDR3 is TGTGCCAGCAGTCCGCCGTTAAGGCCAGCTCCTTTGGGGACTGAAGCTTTCTTT. This translates into CASSPPLRPAPLGTEAFF.

This clone was seen only a few times. CDR3 in DNA: TGTGCCATCAGTGGTGGGGTGGCTGAAGCTTTCTTT. This sequence encodes CAISGGVAEAFF. This rearrangement joins TRBV10-3 to TRBJ1-1; the D is unclear. Trimming shortened V by 4 bases and J by 6 bases, and 9 bases separated the two germline ends. CDR1 and CDR2 from the germline V gene are ENHRY and SYGVKD. The CDR3 has 12 residues.

This clone appeared many times. The V call is TRBV18, the J call TRBJ2-5, with D hard to call. The CDR3 extends over 12 amino acids. Trimming took off 2 bases at V and 4 bases at J, with 5 bases between the two ends. Germline V CDR1 and CDR2: KGHSH, LQKENI. CDR3 in amino acids: CASSPGPETQYF. The CDR3, as DNA: TGTGCCAGCTCACCAGGCCCAGAGACCCAGTACTTC.

This clone has a count of ten or more. This chain joins TRBV5-1 and TRBJ2-1, with 8 positions matching TRBD2. J gave up 1 base and V 5 bases, and 5 bases lay outside the gene matches. The germline gives CDR1 SGHRS, CDR2 YFSETQ. CDR3 length equals 15 residues. CDR3 region: CASSLSGISYNEQFF. The CDR3 DNA follows: TGCGCCAGCAGTCTTAGCGGGATTTCCTACAATGAGCAGTTCTTC.

This clone has more than one count but fewer than ten. One end of the junction fails to match germline, which may point to a read error. This chain links TRBV6-2 or TRBV6-3 with TRBJ2-3, with unresolved D. The CDR3 is 13 amino acids. Per germline, CDR1 MNHEY and CDR2 SVGEGT. The CDR3 nucleotides are TGTGCCAACAGTTACGGCTGGACAGATACGCAGTATTTT. This sequence encodes CANSYGWTDTQYF.

This clone has a handful of counts. This rearrangement joins TRBV6-1 to TRBJ2-1; no clear D. The V end lost 1 base, the J end lost 9 bases, and 10 bases lay between the germline ends. The germline V gene encodes CDR1 MNHNS and CDR2 SASEGT. The CDR3 is made up of 13 amino acids. Here the CDR3 DNA reads TGTGCCAGCAGTGAAGGTGGGGTAGGTGAGCAGTTCTTC. Its translation is CASSEGGVGEQFF.

The rearrangement joins TRBV19 to TRBJ1-6; D gene unclear. This CDR3 is 13 amino acids long. Trimming shortened V by 1 base and J by 9 bases, and 7 bases separated the two germline ends. Germline loops: CDR1 LNHDA, CDR2 SQIVND (reference sequence). The DNA for the CDR3 is TGTGCCAGTAGTATAGTGGCCACTTCACCCCTCCACTTT. Translated, it gives CASSIVATSPLHF.

Ten or more counts support this clone. A much larger clone is a single base away; this may be a read error. This chain joins TRBV11-1 and TRBJ2-1; 7 bases match TRBD2. V gave up 5 bases and J gave up 4 bases; unmatched junction bases: 8. CDR1 is SGHAT and CDR2 is FQDESV in the germline V gene (reference sequence). This CDR3 comprises 15 residues. CDR3 coding DNA: TGTGCCAGCAGCCCGGCTAGCGGAGATTACAATGAGCAGTTCTTC. It encodes CASSPASGDYNEQFF.

By share, this clone ranks as medium-sized (0.01 to 0.1%). The chain couples TRBV27 to TRBJ1-2, with D perhaps matching TRBD1 (5 bases). Trimming cost V 5 bases and J 2 bases, with 15 bases left between them. Looked up from germline, CDR1 is MNHEY and CDR2 is SMNVEV (reference sequence). This CDR3 has 15 residues. The CDR3 spells CASSTLPGANYGYTF. The CDR3 coding sequence is TGTGCCAGCAGTACCCTCCCCGGGGCAAACTATGGCTACACCTTC.

There are many counts of this clone. The J gene is TRBJ1-1, the V gene TRBV7-9, with D uncertain. V was clipped by 3 bases and J by 1 base, with 3 bases between them. CDR3 length: 12 amino acids. CDR1 is SEHNR, CDR2 FQNEAQ, per germline (reference sequence). CDR3 nucleotides: TGTGCCAGCAGCTTCGAGAACACTGAAGCTTTCTTT. Translation: CASSFENTEAFF. Based on the CDR3 plus reference TRBV7-9 and TRBJ1-1, the full variable domain is DTGVSQNPRHKITKRGQNVTFRCDPISEHNRLYWYRQTLGQGPEFLTYFQNEAQLEKSRLLSDRFSAERPKGSFSTLEIQRTEQGDSAMYLCASSFENTEAFFGQGTRLTVV.

This clone was seen only once. The genes are TRBV9 and TRBJ1-6, with 7 bases that match TRBD1. The CDR3 spans 15 residues. V lost 7 bases to trimming and J lost 8 bases; unmatched junction nucleotides: 12. Germline lookup yields CDR1 SGDLS and CDR2 YYNGEE. Here the CDR3 DNA reads TGTGCCAGCTCACCACCGCAGGGGGGGGATTCACCCCTCCACTTT. The encoded protein is CASSPPQGGDSPLHF.

The chain couples TRBV30 to TRBJ2-7, with D tentatively TRBD1 (6 bases). Trimming left V 4 bases short and J 2 bases short, with 12 bases between. Germline V gene data show CDR1 as GTSNPN and CDR2 as SVGIG (reference sequence). This CDR3 region has 13 residues. CDR3 sequence: CAWTSGQTYEQYF. CDR3 sequence (DNA): TGTGCCTGGACAAGCGGACAGACCTACGAGCAGTACTTC.

In regard to this clone: At one end the junction does not follow the germline gene, possibly because of a read error. The chain couples TRBV7-9 to TRBJ2-2; a possible D gene is TRBD2 (5 bases). The CDR3 totals 15 residues. Germline V lookup: CDR1 SEHNR, CDR2 FQNEAQ (reference sequence). The CDR3 sequence is CASSPRSPKHGELLF. DNA of the CDR3: TGTGCCAGCAGCCCCCGGAGCCCGAAGCACGGGGAGCTGCTTTTT.

By frequency in the sample, this clone is medium-sized. This chain joins TRBV28 and TRBJ1-3; D is undetermined. Per germline, CDR1 MDHEN and CDR2 SYDVKM. There are 16 residues in the CDR3. Trimming shortened V by 3 bases and J by 2 bases, and 14 bases separated the two germline ends. This chain's CDR3 is CASSLGEVLTGNTIYF. The DNA for the CDR3 is TGTGCCAGCAGTTTGGGTGAGGTGTTGACTGGAAACACCATATATTTT.

Notes on this clone: A read error may be the cause here, since a much bigger clone is one base away. The J gene is TRBJ2-3, the V gene TRBV4-1, with D possibly being TRBD1 or TRBD2 (6 bases each). There are 14 residues in the CDR3. Germline V CDR1 and CDR2: MGHRA, YSYEKL. CDR3 DNA sequence: TGCGCCAGCAGCCGTCTAGGGGGAGGTCTAAGGCAGTGTTTT. Protein product: CASSRLGGGLRQCF.

This clone was seen a few times. J is TRBJ1-2 and V is TRBV12-3 or TRBV12-4; TRBD1 matches at 8 bases. The CDR3 runs 15 residues. V lost 5 bases, J lost 4 bases, and 9 bases stayed unmatched. The CDR3 reads CASSLDRGGIYGYTF. The DNA for the CDR3 is TGTGCCAGCAGTCTCGACAGGGGAGGGATCTATGGCTACACCTTC.

This clone was seen ten or more times. The gene calls are TRBV19 and TRBJ1-5, with D possibly being TRBD1 (5 bases). Germline V gives CDR1 LNHDA, CDR2 SQIVND (reference sequence). Trimming cost V 4 bases and J 4 bases, with 5 bases left between them. The CDR3 extends over 12 amino acids. This CDR3 is CASSRGNQPQHF. CDR3 nucleotide sequence: TGTGCCAGTAGTAGGGGGAATCAGCCCCAGCATTTT.

In this sample, this clone turned up a few times. The chain couples TRBV6-2 or TRBV6-3 to TRBJ2-7; TRBD2 agrees at 7 bases. J lost 3 bases, V lost 2 bases, and 4 bases had no gene match. This CDR3 has 14 amino acids. Germline loops: CDR1 MNHEY, CDR2 SVGEGT. The CDR3: CASSYGGRDYEQYF. The CDR3 coding sequence is TGTGCCAGCAGTTACGGCGGGAGAGACTACGAGCAGTACTTC.

This clone has a count of ten or more. This may come from a read error, since a much larger clone is one base off. The chain has TRBV20-1 and TRBJ1-4, with 9 bases that match TRBD1. This CDR3 has 14 amino acids. From germline, CDR1 is DFQATT and CDR2 SNEGSKA (reference sequence). CDR3 in DNA: TGCAGTGCTCGAGGGACAGGGCGTCGAGAAAAACTGTCTTTT. It encodes CSARGTGRREKLSF.

This clone was seen at least ten times. The rearrangement joins TRBV18 to TRBJ1-5; 7 bases are shared with TRBD1. Germline V gene data show CDR1 as KGHSH and CDR2 as LQKENI. This CDR3 region has 16 residues. The junction had 5 bases not matched to a gene; V was cut back by 3 bases and J by 0 bases. The chain's CDR3 is CASSPMGTASNQPQHF. The DNA of the CDR3 is TGTGCCAGCTCACCGATGGGGACAGCTAGCAATCAGCCCCAGCATTTT.

This clone appeared many times. J is TRBJ1-1 and V is TRBV7-6; weak D call: TRBD1 (6 bases). The CDR3 has 17 amino acids. V was trimmed by 2 bases and J by 0 bases, leaving 16 bases between them. Germline lookup yields CDR1 SGHVS and CDR2 FNYEAQ. CDR3 DNA: TGTGCCAGCAGCTTAAGGGTGGGGGCAACAATGAACACTGAAGCTTTCTTT. Protein sequence: CASSLRVGATMNTEAFF.

This rearrangement joins TRBV20-1 to TRBJ1-2; 9 nucleotides line up with TRBD1. Germline assignment: CDR1 DFQATT and CDR2 SNEGSKA (reference sequence). V gave up 1 base and J gave up 1 base; unmatched junction bases: 4. This CDR3 has 15 residues. The chain's CDR3 is CSARVRTGDNYGYTF. The CDR3, as DNA: TGCAGTGCTAGAGTTCGGACAGGGGATAACTATGGCTACACCTTC.

This clone was observed at least ten times. The chain uses TRBV19 and TRBJ2-2; tentative D call: TRBD2 (7 bases). Germline V CDR1 and CDR2: LNHDA, SQIVND (reference sequence). The CDR3 contains 15 residues. Trimming stripped 7 bases from V and 4 bases from J, with 16 bases between. CDR3 nucleotides: TGTGCCAGTACCATGGGGGGGGCCGGCACCGGGGAGCTGTTTTTT. Protein sequence: CASTMGGAGTGELFF.